This T cell receptor beta chain was obtained from a study of blood T cell repertoires in COVID-19. Here immunoSEQ multiplex PCR was the method, and the copy in TCRdb shows in-frame clones only, minus some. The data show approximately 54,000 clones, with roughly 83% seen just once and approximately 15% held by the top ten. Per the germline V gene, CDR1 is DFQATT and CDR2 is SNEGSKA (reference sequence). V lost 3 bases and J 8 bases, leaving 10 bases between the germline ends. The CDR3 has 11 residues. This sequence was found in a human donor in a cohort sampled during active COVID-19. The sample was peripheral blood. The chain is built from TRBV20-1 and TRBJ1-2; unclear D gene. The CDR3 DNA reads TGCAGTGCTAGTCACGTCGAGGGCTACACCTTC. Its protein product is CSASHVEGYTF.